This TCR beta chain was documented in a study of early T cells in non-severe SARS-CoV-2 infection. Each CDR3 protein gets one entry after TCRdb re-called the 5' RACE reads with MiXCR. The sample lists tens of thousands of distinct CDR3 sequences; 20% to 25% were seen once. Trimming shortened V by 6 bases and J by 3 bases, and 11 bases separated the two germline ends. Germline values: CDR1 SGHTA, CDR2 FQGNSA. The CDR3 runs to 13 residues. Overall study findings and caveats: Matching results from VDJdb favored anti-spike CD8 responses, leaving private and CD4 specificities undetected.

Details on this clonotype: The antigen is unknown.

The chain has TRBV7-2 and TRBJ1-2, with D uncertain. This TCR derives from an adult who was a healthcare worker with PCR-confirmed SARS-CoV-2 infection or an uninfected control (not recorded which). The specimen comprised whole blood, sampled at baseline. CDR3 region: CASSIMPDYGYTF. In DNA form, the CDR3 reads TGTGCCAGCAGTATTATGCCAGACTATGGCTACACCTTC.